This T cell receptor (beta chain) was documented in a study of post-analysis software for immune sequencing data. Broader study findings: Comparison of patients with controls showed five TRBV segments more frequent in patients, TRBV5-6, TRBV5-1 and TRBV20-1 among them.

This clonotype turned up a few times. Antigen: not known. cDNA libraries of TCR beta carried unique molecular identifiers. TCRdb processed the PCR reads anew with MiXCR; each CDR3 protein has one entry. The sample has fewer than 850,000 distinct CDR3 sequences; roughly 27% are singletons. Trimming removed 7 bases from V and 0 bases from J, with 13 bases in between. The CDR3 is 15 amino acids. Germline assignment: CDR1 MNHNS and CDR2 SASEGT. The V gene is TRBV6-1, the J gene TRBJ2-4; unclear D gene. The sequence derives from a girl aged 5-17 years with multiple sclerosis. The sequenced material came from blood. The CDR3 DNA is TGTGCCAGCACCGGACCCGGTTTAGCCAAAAACATTCAGTACTTC. It yields the protein CASTGPGLAKNIQYF.